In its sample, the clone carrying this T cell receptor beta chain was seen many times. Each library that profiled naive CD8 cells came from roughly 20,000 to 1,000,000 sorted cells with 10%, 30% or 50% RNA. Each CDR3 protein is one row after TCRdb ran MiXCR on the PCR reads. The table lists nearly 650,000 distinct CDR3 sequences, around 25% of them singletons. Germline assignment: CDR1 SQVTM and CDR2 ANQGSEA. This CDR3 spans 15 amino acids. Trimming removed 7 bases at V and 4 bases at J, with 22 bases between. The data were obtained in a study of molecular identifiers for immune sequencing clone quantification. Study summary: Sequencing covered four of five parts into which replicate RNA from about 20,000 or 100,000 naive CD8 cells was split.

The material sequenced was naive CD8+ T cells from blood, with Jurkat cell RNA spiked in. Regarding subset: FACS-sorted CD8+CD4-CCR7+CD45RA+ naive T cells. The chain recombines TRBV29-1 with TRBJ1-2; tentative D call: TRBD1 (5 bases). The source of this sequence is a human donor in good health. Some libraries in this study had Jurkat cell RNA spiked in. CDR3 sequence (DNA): TGCAGCGCCGTGGGGGAGTGGACCGACGTCTATGGCTACACCTTC. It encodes CSAVGEWTDVYGYTF.